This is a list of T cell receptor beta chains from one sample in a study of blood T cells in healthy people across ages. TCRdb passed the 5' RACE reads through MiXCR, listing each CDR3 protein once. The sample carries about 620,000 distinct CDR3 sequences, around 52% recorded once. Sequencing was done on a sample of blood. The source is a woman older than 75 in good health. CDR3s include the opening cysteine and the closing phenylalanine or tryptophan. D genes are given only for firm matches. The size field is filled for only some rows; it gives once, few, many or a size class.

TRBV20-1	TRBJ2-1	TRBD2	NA	TGCAGTGCCGGGGGTCTAGCGGGAGTTTATGAGCAGTTCTTC	CSAGGLAGVYEQFF
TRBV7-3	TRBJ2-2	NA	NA	TGTGCCAGCAGCTTAACGCCGGAATTCACCGGGGAGCTGTTTTTT	CASSLTPEFTGELFF
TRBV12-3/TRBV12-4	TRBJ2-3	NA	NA	TGTGCCAGCAGTATAGATGAGGCTGGCACAGATACGCAGTATTTT	CASSIDEAGTDTQYF
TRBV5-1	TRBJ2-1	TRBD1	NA	TGCGCCAGCAGCTGGGAGCAGGGGGCCGACAATGAGCAGTTCTTC	CASSWEQGADNEQFF
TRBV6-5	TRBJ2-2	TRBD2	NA	TGTGCCAGCAGTTACGGGCGGGGGGGCCGCACCGGGGAGCTGTTTTTT	CASSYGRGGRTGELFF
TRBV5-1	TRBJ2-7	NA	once	TGCGCCAGCAGCTTGGAGCAGGGGTTTAGGGAGCAGTACTTC	CASSLEQGFREQYF
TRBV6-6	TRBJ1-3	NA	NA	TGTGCCGGCAGTTCCACAGGGTCTGGAAACACCATATATTTT	CAGSSTGSGNTIYF
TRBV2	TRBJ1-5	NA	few	TGTGCCAGCAGTGATAAGGGGAAGAATCAGCCCCAGCATTTT	CASSDKGKNQPQHF
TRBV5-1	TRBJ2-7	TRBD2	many	TGCGCCAGCAGCGAGACTAGCGGGAAATACGAGCAGTACTTC	CASSETSGKYEQYF
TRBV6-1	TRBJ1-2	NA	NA	TGTGCCAGCAGTGATTTAGCTGGGGGCTACACCTTC	CASSDLAGGYTF
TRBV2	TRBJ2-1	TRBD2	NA	TGTGCCAGCAGTGAAACTTTCTGGGCCCGGGGGGAGACCCAGTTCTTC	CASSETFWARGETQFF
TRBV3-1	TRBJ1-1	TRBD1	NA	TGTGCCAGCAGGACTGGACAGGGTGAAGCTTTCTTT	CASRTGQGEAFF
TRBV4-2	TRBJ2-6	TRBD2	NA	TGTGCCAGCAGCCAAGTTTTGGGATTAGCGGGAGAGTACTCTGGGGCCAACGTCCTGACTTTC	CASSQVLGLAGEYSGANVLTF
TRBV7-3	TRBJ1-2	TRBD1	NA	TGTGCCAGCAGCTCCGGCGGGACAGGGAAAAACTATGGCTACACCTTC	CASSSGGTGKNYGYTF
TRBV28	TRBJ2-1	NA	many	TGTGCCAGCAGTCTTTTAAACAATGAGCAGTTCTTC	CASSLLNNEQFF
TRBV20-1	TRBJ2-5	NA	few	TGCAGTGCTAGTTGGTGGCAGAGCCAAGAGACCCAGTACTTC	CSASWWQSQETQYF
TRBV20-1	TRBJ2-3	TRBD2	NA	TGCAGTGCTAGAGATCTCGGGGGGGCCATCACAGATACGCAGTATTTT	CSARDLGGAITDTQYF
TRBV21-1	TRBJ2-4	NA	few	TGTGCCAGCCCCGGGGTTGGGGGCAAAAACATTCAGTACTTC	CASPGVGGKNIQYF
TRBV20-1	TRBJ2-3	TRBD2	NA	TGCAGTTACCTAGCGGGCGGCCCTAGCACAGATACGCAGTATTTT	CSYLAGGPSTDTQYF
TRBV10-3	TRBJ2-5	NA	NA	TGTGCCACCGAAGGCGGAGAAGAGACCCAGTACTTC	CATEGGEETQYF
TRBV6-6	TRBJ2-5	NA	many	TGTGCCAGCAGTTACCCGGGGATCCAAGAGACCCAGTACTTC	CASSYPGIQETQYF
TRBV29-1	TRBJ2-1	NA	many	TGCAGCGTCCCTGGGTACCCCATCCGGGGTGAGCAGTTCTTC	CSVPGYPIRGEQFF
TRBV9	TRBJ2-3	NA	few	TGTGCCAGCAGCGGCAGCGGCCTGGGCACAGATACGCAGTATTTT	CASSGSGLGTDTQYF
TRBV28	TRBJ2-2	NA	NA	TGTGCCAGCAGACTGGGGGGGGCCGGCACCGGGGAGCTGTTTTTT	CASRLGGAGTGELFF
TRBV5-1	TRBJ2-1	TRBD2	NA	TGCGCCAGCAGCTTGGGACGGGGGGTTTATCGAGAGCAGTTCTTC	CASSLGRGVYREQFF
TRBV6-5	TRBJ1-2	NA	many	TGTGCCAGCAGTTACTCCCCAGGGTACTATGGCTACACCTTC	CASSYSPGYYGYTF
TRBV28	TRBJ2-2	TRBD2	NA	TGTGCCAGCAGTCGTAGCGGGACCGGGGAGCTGTTTTTT	CASSRSGTGELFF
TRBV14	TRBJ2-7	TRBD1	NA	TGTGCCAGCAGCCTGTCGCCGGGACAGGGTCACGAGCAGTACTTC	CASSLSPGQGHEQYF
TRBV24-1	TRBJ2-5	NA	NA	TGTGCCACCAGTGGACCTAGGGCAGAAGAGACCCAGTACTTC	CATSGPRAEETQYF
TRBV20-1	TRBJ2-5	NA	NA	TGCAGTGCCAGAGATCCCCCCACGCTGTACTTC	CSARDPPTLYF
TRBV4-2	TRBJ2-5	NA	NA	TGTGCCAGCAGTCCTGGTGTAGGGGGGCAGGAGGAGACCCAGTACTTC	CASSPGVGGQEETQYF
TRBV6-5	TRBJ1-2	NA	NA	TGTGCCAGCAGTACAACCAGCATCTATGGCTACACCTTC	CASSTTSIYGYTF
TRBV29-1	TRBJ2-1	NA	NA	TGCAGCGTCGCGGATGAGCAGTTCTTC	CSVADEQFF
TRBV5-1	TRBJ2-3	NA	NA	TGCGCCAGCAGCTTGGGGGGGGCCACTAGCACAGATACGCAGTATTTT	CASSLGGATSTDTQYF
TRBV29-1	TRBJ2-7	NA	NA	TGCAGCGTGAGAGTCGGCGGGGCCGCCTACGAGCTGTACTTC	CSVRVGGAAYELYF
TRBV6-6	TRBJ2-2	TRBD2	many	TGTGCCAGCAGTAATCCGGGACTAGAGACTCCCGGGGAGCTGTTTTTT	CASSNPGLETPGELFF
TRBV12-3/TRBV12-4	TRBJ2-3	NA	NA	TGTGCCAGCAGGGGAACGGCTACTAGCACAGATACGCAGTATTTT	CASRGTATSTDTQYF
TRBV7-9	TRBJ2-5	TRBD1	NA	TGTGCCAGCAGCCCGACCCCCGGGACAGGGGGTCAAGCAAATGAGCAGTACTTC	CASSPTPGTGGQANEQYF
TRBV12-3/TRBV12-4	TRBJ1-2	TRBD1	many	TGTGCCAGCAGTTTCGGACAGGGGGCACCCTATGGCTACACCTTC	CASSFGQGAPYGYTF
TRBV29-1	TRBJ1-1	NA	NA	TGCAGCGGATGTCCCCAGGGAGCTGGGGCTGAAGCTTTCTTT	CSGCPQGAGAEAFF
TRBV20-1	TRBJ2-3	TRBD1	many	TGCAGTGCTAGAGGGGACAGGGCCAGCACAGATACGCAGTATTTT	CSARGDRASTDTQYF
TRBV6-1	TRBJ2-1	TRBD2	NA	TGTGCCAGCAGTGAAGTGGGGGGACTAGCGGGAGGAGGGCCGTTCTTC	CASSEVGGLAGGGPFF
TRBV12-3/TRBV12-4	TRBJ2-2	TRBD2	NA	TGTGCCAGCAGTTTGTCGCCTAGCGGGGGCACCGGGGAGCTGTTTTTT	CASSLSPSGGTGELFF
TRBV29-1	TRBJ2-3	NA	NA	TGCAGCGTTGGGTCTAGCCCAAGCACAGATACGCAGTATTTT	CSVGSSPSTDTQYF
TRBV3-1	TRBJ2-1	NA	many	TGTGCCAGCAGCCAAGAGCTGCAGTCCTACAATGAGCAGTTCTTC	CASSQELQSYNEQFF
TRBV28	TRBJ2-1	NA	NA	TGTGCCAGCAGACTAGGGTTTGAGCAGTTCTTC	CASRLGFEQFF
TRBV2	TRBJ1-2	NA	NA	TGTGCCAGCAGTGAGCCTGGAACCTATAGCTACACCTTC	CASSEPGTYSYTF
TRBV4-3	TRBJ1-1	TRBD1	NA	TGCGCCAGCAGCCTAGACAGGGCGTCGACTGAAGCTTTCTTT	CASSLDRASTEAFF
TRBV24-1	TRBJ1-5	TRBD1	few	TGTGCCACCAGTGACCCGACAGGGAGTAATCAGCCCCAGCATTTT	CATSDPTGSNQPQHF
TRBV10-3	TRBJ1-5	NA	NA	TGTGCCATCAGTGAGAGCCGTTATCAGCCCCGGCATTTT	CAISESRYQPRHF
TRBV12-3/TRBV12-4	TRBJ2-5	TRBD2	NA	TGTGCCAGCAGCCATCAAGCGGGACCCTTTATTGGTTTGTACTTC	CASSHQAGPFIGLYF
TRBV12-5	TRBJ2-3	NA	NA	TGTGCTAGTGGTTTGGACAATACGCAGTATTTT	CASGLDNTQYF
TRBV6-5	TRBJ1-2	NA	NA	TGTGCCAGCAGAAAACAGGGACGCGGCTACACCTTC	CASRKQGRGYTF
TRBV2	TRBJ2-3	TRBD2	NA	TGTGCCAGCAGTGTACCAGCGGGGGGGCTCGGAGATACGCAGTATTTT	CASSVPAGGLGDTQYF
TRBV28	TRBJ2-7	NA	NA	TGTGCCAGCAGTTCGGGGGACATATTCCCCGAGCAGTACTTC	CASSSGDIFPEQYF